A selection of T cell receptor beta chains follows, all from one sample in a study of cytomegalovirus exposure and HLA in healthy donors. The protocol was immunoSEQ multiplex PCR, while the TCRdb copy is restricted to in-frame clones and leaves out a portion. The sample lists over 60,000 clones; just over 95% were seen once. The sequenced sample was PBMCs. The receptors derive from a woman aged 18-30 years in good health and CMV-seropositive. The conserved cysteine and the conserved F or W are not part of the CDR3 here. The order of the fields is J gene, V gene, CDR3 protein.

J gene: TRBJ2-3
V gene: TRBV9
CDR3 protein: ASSVFGEWENTDTQY

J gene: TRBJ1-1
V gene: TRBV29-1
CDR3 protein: SVEARAMNTEAF

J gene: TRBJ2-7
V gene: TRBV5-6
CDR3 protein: ASSFRDGGLEQY

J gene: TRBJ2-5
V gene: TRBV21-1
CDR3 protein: ASSVYDRGVKTQY

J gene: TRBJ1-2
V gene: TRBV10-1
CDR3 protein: ASSYPGGYGYT

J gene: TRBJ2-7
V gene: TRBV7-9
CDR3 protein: ASSSRDRAEEQY

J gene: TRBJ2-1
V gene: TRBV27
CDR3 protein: ASSLFGGRRGLAGGYQQF

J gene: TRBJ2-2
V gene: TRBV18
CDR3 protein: ASSPQRAGEYTGELF

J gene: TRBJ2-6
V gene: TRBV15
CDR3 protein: ATSRAGANVLT

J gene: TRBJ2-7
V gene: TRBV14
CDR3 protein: ASSPWTGAYEQY

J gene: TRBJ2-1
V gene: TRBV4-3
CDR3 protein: ASSQGVLAGSYNEQF

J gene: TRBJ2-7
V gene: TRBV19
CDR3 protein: ASSNRPGTSGSSYEQY

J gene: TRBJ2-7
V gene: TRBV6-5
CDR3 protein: ASSYSRDGYEQY

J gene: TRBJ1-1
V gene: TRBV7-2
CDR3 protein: ASSPDLNTEAF

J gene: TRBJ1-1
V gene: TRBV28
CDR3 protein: ASSPYSGTGPAEAF

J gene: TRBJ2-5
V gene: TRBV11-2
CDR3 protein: ASSSLSGTVQETQY

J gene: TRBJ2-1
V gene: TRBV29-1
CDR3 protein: SAWGGWMDEQF

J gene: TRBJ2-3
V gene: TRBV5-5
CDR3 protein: ASSFSGANTDTQY

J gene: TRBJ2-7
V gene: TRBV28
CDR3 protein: ASSLLVGTGDYEQY

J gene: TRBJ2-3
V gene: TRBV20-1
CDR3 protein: SAVKQNTQY

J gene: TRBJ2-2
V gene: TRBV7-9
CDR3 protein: ASSPSQMRETGELF

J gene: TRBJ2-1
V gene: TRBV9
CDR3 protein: ASSLPRDEQF

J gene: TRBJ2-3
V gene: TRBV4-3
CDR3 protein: ASSRTSGGADTQY

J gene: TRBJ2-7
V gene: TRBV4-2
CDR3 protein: ASSQDVVAGETYEQY